The 21 T cell receptor beta chains below were found in one sample sequenced in a study of blood T cell repertoires in COVID-19. Profiling relied on immunoSEQ multiplex PCR, and the TCRdb table lists in-frame clones only, not all of them. The sample holds 95,000 to 150,000 clones; roughly 84% are singletons and the top ten take over 3%. Sequencing was carried out using PBMCs or T cells enriched from blood (not recorded which). Every receptor here comes from a woman aged 30 to 39 who had recovered from COVID-19.

The chain joins TRBV29-1 to TRBJ2-1, with D possibly being TRBD1 (6 bases). The germline gives CDR1 SQVTM, CDR2 ANQGSEA. The CDR3 loop spans 13 amino acids. Trimming removed 7 bases at V and 2 bases at J, with 12 bases between. CDR3 nucleotides: TGCAGCGCTAGGGGGAAACCCTACAATGAGCAGTTCTTC. Its translation: CSARGKPYNEQFF.

The genes are TRBV19 and TRBJ1-5, with a possible D match to TRBD1 (5 bases). Trimming took 5 bases from V and 0 from J, leaving 14 bases between them. Germline V lookup: CDR1 LNHDA, CDR2 SQIVND (reference sequence). The CDR3 covers 16 residues. The chain's CDR3 is CASSPRQSISNQPQHF. CDR3 bases: TGTGCCAGTAGTCCCCGACAGTCAATTAGCAATCAGCCCCAGCATTTT.

J is TRBJ2-5 and V is TRBV5-1, with no clear D. CDR1 and CDR2 from the germline V gene are SGHRS and YFSETQ. The CDR3 consists of 15 residues. The V and J ends lost 1 base and 3 bases respectively, with 13 bases between them. In DNA form, the CDR3 reads TGCGCCAGCAGCTTGAGCCCTGTCAGGAAAGAGACCCAGTACTTC. Residues: CASSLSPVRKETQYF.

This sequence joins TRBV10-3 and TRBJ2-7, with TRBD1 matching 9 bases. V lost 6 bases and J lost 1; bases outside the gene matches: 4. The CDR3 has 14 residues. CDR1 is ENHRY and CDR2 is SYGVKD in the germline V gene. The CDR3 DNA is TGTGCCATCAGGCCGGGACAGGGTTCCTACGAGCAGTACTTC. It codes for CAIRPGQGSYEQYF.

The genes are TRBV30 and TRBJ1-2; D possibly corresponds to TRBD1 (6 bases). V lost 1 base and J 1 base, leaving 10 bases between the germline ends. Looked up from germline, CDR1 is GTSNPN and CDR2 is SVGIG (reference sequence). The length of the CDR3 is 14 residues. CDR3 nucleotide sequence: TGTGCCTGGAGTGGACAGGCGATTAACTATGGCTACACCTTC. It codes for CAWSGQAINYGYTF. Based on the CDR3 plus reference TRBV30 and TRBJ1-2, the full variable domain is SQTIHQWPATLVQPVGSPLSLECTVEGTSNPNLYWYRQAAGRGLQLLFYSVGIGQISSEVPQNLSASRPQDRQFILSSKKLLLSDSGFYLCAWSGQAINYGYTFGSGTRLTVV.

The CDR3 nucleotides are TGTGCCAGCAGCCAGGAACCGCGGGAGACCCAGTACTTC. Its protein product is CASSQEPRETQYF. The chain recombines TRBV14 with TRBJ2-5; D call uncertain. The germline V gene has CDR1 SGHDN and CDR2 FVKESK. The CDR3 totals 13 residues. Between the trimmed V and J ends, which lost 3 bases and 5 bases, there was a span of 10 bases.

CDR3 amino acids: CASSWTTTDTQYF. For the CDR3, the DNA is TGTGCCAGCAGCTGGACTACCACAGATACGCAGTATTTT. The gene calls are TRBV7-3 and TRBJ2-3; tentative D call: TRBD2 (6 bases). This CDR3 has 13 residues. Germline CDR1 is SGHTA and CDR2 is FQGTGA. V was shortened by 4 bases and J by 2 bases, with 7 bases between the two germline ends. The whole variable domain, filled in from reference TRBV7-3 and TRBJ2-3, reads GAGVSQTPSNKVTEKGKYVELRCDPISGHTALYWYRQSLGQGPEFLIYFQGTGAADDSGLPNDRFFAVRPEGSVSTLKIQRTERGDSAVYLCASSWTTTDTQYFGPGTRLTVL.

This clone has a handful of counts. The chain uses TRBV29-1 and TRBJ2-7; the match to TRBD2 covers 11 bases. Germline assignment: CDR1 SQVTM and CDR2 ANQGSEA. Trimming took 6 bases from V and 2 from J; bases not matched to a gene: 3. This CDR3 is built from 13 residues. The CDR3 bases are TGCAGCGTCTTAGCGGGAGGGCCCTACGAGCAGTACTTC. Protein: CSVLAGGPYEQYF.

The chain combines TRBV4-1 with TRBJ2-1; 11 bases match TRBD2. This CDR3 has 13 amino acids. V gave up 6 bases and J gave up 9 bases; unmatched junction bases: 4. Per germline, CDR1 MGHRA and CDR2 YSYEKL. The CDR3 nucleotides read TGCGCCAGCAGGCTAGCGGGGGGTAGTGAGCAGTTCTTC. This encodes CASRLAGGSEQFF.

The chain couples TRBV19 to TRBJ2-2, with D perhaps TRBD2 (7 bases). V dropped 5 bases and J dropped 5 bases, with 12 bases sitting between them. The length of the CDR3 is 14 residues. Germline lookup yields CDR1 LNHDA and CDR2 SQIVND (reference sequence). CDR3 region: CASSPKGGTGELFF. The CDR3 DNA reads as TGTGCCAGTAGTCCGAAGGGGGGGACCGGGGAGCTGTTTTTT.

The V call is TRBV5-3, the J call TRBJ2-7, with 12 positions matching TRBD2. TRBV5-3 is an ORF; its function is uncertain. The CDR3 length is 19 residues. V shed 4 bases, J shed 0 bases, and the junction held 14 bases outside the gene matches. CDR3 bases: TGTGCCAGAAGCAGGCACTCCGGGACTAGCGGGTTTCCCTCCTACGAGCAGTACTTC. Amino acids: CARSRHSGTSGFPSYEQYF.

J is TRBJ1-2 and V is TRBV7-2; 7 bases line up with TRBD1. The CDR3 loop spans 15 amino acids. Germline lookup yields CDR1 SGHTA and CDR2 FQGNSA. Trimming at V came to 5 bases and at J to 4 bases, leaving 10 bases not matched to a gene. As DNA, the CDR3 is TGTGCCAGCAGCACCGTGACAGGGCCACCCTATGGCTACACCTTC. Translating it yields CASSTVTGPPYGYTF.

This rearrangement joins TRBV5-5 to TRBJ1-5, with TRBD1 as a possible D gene (5 bases). Per the germline V gene, CDR1 is SGHKS and CDR2 is YYEKEE (reference sequence). The CDR3 consists of 14 residues. With 3 bases removed from V and 7 bases from J, the gap between germline ends came to 14 bases. CDR3 sequence: CASSYVGGDQPQHF. The DNA of the CDR3 is TGTGCCAGCAGCTACGTTGGGGGGGACCAGCCCCAGCATTTT.

The rearrangement links TRBV5-1 to TRBJ1-3, with TRBD1 as a possible D gene (5 bases). V was trimmed by 4 bases and J by 3 bases, leaving 11 bases between them. CDR3 length: 14 residues. Germline-derived CDR1 and CDR2 are SGHRS and YFSETQ. CDR3 DNA: TGCGCCAGCAGCACCGCCGGGGGTGGAAACACCATATATTTT. Translating gives CASSTAGGGNTIYF.

This clone showed up just once. The rearrangement joins TRBV5-4 to TRBJ2-5; D is unresolved. With 3 bases removed from V and 3 bases from J, the gap between germline ends came to 12 bases. Germline-derived CDR1 and CDR2 are SGHNT and YYREEE (reference sequence). CDR3 length: 14 amino acids. CDR3 sequence reads: CASSSLSSKETQYF. CDR3 coding DNA: TGTGCCAGCAGCTCGCTTAGCTCGAAAGAGACCCAGTACTTC.

The V call is TRBV9, the J call TRBJ1-2; 10 bases map to TRBD1. The CDR3 runs to 13 residues. V trimming: 5 bases; J trimming: 4 bases; junction bases outside the gene matches: 2. The germline CDR1 and CDR2 sequences are SGDLS and YYNGEE. The CDR3 sequence is CASSGQGVYGYTF. Written as DNA, the CDR3 is TGTGCCAGCAGTGGACAGGGGGTCTATGGCTACACCTTC.

The rearrangement joins TRBV7-2 to TRBJ2-1; D is possibly TRBD2 (6 bases). Trimming cost V 5 bases and J 4 bases, with 15 bases left between them. This CDR3 contains 15 residues. The germline CDR1 and CDR2 sequences are SGHTA and FQGNSA. The chain's CDR3 is CASSLGTSSYNEQFF. The CDR3 DNA reads as TGTGCCAGCAGCCTCGGGACTTCTTCTTACAATGAGCAGTTCTTC.

This clone has just one count. This chain joins TRBV4-1 and TRBJ2-1, with 7 bases identical to TRBD1. The CDR3 is 14 residues long. V dropped 4 bases and J dropped 4; count of bases not matched to a gene: 4. In germline, CDR1 is MGHRA, CDR2 YSYEKL. The CDR3 loop is CASSRQGAYNEQFF. The CDR3 nucleotides read TGCGCCAGCAGCCGACAGGGAGCGTACAATGAGCAGTTCTTC.

The rearrangement uses TRBV19 and TRBJ2-1; TRBD2 matches at 8 bases. Germline CDR1 LNHDA, CDR2 SQIVND (reference sequence). V gave up 5 bases and J gave up 2 bases; unmatched junction bases: 8. The CDR3 spans 16 residues. Written as DNA, the CDR3 is TGTGCCAGTAGTGTCTACACTAGCGGAGCCTACAATGAGCAGTTCTTC. This codes for CASSVYTSGAYNEQFF.

This clone is a singleton in its sample. The rearrangement uses TRBV27 and TRBJ2-7, with TRBD2 matching 12 bases. The CDR3 totals 18 residues. Germline V gene lookup returns CDR1 MNHEY and CDR2 SMNVEV (reference sequence). After removal of 0 bases from V and 0 bases from J, the junction contained 6 bases not matched to a gene. In nucleotides, the CDR3 is TGTGCCAGCAGTTTATCCCTAGCGGGAGGGCCCAGCTCCTACGAGCAGTACTTC. Translated: CASSLSLAGGPSSYEQYF.

V is TRBV4-3 and J is TRBJ2-1; D is unclear. The germline V gene encodes CDR1 LGHNA and CDR2 YSLEER. The CDR3 loop spans 15 amino acids. Deletions cut 7 bases from V and 0 bases from J, with 13 bases between. CDR3 sequence: CASTPNPGSYNEQFF. CDR3 in DNA: TGCGCCAGCACTCCGAATCCGGGCTCCTACAATGAGCAGTTCTTC.